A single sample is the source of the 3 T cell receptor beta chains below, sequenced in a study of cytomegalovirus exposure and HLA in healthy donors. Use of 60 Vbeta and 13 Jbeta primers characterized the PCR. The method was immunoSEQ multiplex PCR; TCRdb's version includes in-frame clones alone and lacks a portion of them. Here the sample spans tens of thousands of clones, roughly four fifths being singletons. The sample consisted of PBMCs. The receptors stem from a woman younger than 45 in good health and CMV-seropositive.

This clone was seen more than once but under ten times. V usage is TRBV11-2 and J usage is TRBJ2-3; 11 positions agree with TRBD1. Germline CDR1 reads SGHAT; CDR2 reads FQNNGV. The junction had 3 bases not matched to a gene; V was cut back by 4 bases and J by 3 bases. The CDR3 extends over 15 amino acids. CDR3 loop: CASSWTGGGTDTQYF. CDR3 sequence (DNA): TGTGCCAGCAGCTGGACAGGGGGCGGAACAGATACGCAGTATTTT.

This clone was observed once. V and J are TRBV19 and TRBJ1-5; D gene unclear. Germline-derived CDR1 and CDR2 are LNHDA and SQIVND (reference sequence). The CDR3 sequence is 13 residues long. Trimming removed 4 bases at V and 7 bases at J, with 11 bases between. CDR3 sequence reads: CASSTLRVQPQHF. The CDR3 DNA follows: TGTGCCAGTAGTACGCTCCGGGTCCAGCCCCAGCATTTT.

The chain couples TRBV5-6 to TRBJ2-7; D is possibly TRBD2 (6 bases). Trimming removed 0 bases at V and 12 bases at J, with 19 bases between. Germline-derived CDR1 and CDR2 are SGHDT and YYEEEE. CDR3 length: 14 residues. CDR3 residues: CASSLGHSSGEPYF. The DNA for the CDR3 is TGTGCCAGCAGCTTGGGTCATTCTTCGGGGGAACCGTACTTC.